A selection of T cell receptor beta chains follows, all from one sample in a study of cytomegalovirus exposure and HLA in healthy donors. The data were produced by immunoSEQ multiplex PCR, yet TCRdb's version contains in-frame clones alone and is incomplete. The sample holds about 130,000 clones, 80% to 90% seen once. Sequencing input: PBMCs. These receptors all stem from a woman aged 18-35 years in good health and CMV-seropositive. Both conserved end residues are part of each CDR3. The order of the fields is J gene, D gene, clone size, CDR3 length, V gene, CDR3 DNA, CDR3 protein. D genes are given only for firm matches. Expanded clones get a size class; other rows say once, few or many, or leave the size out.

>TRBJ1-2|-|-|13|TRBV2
TGTGCCAGCAGTGAAGGGGGGGGATACGGCTACACCTTC
CASSEGGGYGYTF
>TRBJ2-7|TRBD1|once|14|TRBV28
TGTGCCAGCAGCCTGGGACAGCCACCCTACGAGCAGTACTTC
CASSLGQPPYEQYF
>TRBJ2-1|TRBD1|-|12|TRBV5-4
TGTGCCAGCAGCCCAGGGACAGGTGAGCAGTTCTTC
CASSPGTGEQFF
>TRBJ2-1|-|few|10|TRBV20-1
TGCAGTGCTAGCCGGCTAGGTCAGTTCTTC
CSASRLGQFF
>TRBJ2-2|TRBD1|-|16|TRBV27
TGTGCCAGCAGACCCACCGGGACAGGGTACACCGGGGAGCTGTTTTTT
CASRPTGTGYTGELFF
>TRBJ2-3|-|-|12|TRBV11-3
TGTGCCAGCAGCTTAGTAACTGGTACGCAGTATTTT
CASSLVTGTQYF
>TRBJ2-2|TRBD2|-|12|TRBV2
TGTGCCAGCGGGTTAGCGGGGGGGGAGCTGTTTTTT
CASGLAGGELFF
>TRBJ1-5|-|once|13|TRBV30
TGTGCCTGGAGTTTTGCCGGGGATCAGCCCCAGCATTTT
CAWSFAGDQPQHF
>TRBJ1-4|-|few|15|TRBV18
TGTGCCAGCTCATCAGGTGCGGGGGCAAATGAAAAACTGTTTTTT
CASSSGAGANEKLFF
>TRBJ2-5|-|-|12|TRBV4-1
TGCGCCAGCAGACGCCCCGGGGAGACCCAGTACTTC
CASRRPGETQYF
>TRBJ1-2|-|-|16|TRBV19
TGTGCCAGTAGTATGAGGTCTGGCGGGGTTGCCTATGGCTACACCTTC
CASSMRSGGVAYGYTF
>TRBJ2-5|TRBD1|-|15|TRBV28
TGTGCCAGCAGACAGGGGGGACAGGGTCGACAGACCCAGTACTTC
CASRQGGQGRQTQYF
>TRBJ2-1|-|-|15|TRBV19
TGTGCCAGTAGTCTCACGGAGCGATCCTACAATGAGCAGTTCTTC
CASSLTERSYNEQFF
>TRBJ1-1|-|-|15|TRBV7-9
TGTTCCAGCAGCCCCCGTAGGGGATTGAACACTGAAGCTTTCTTT
CSSSPRRGLNTEAFF
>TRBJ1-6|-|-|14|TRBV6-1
TGTGCCATCGATACAGGGCCTAATAATTCACCCCTCCACTTT
CAIDTGPNNSPLHF
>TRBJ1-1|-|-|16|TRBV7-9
TGTGCCAGCAGCCGCGGGGCCCTTCGACTTAACACTGAAGCTTTCTTT
CASSRGALRLNTEAFF
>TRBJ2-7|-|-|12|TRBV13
TGTGCCAGCAGCTTAAGCGAGTACGAGCAGTACTTC
CASSLSEYEQYF
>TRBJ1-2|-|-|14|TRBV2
TGTGCCAGCAGTGTTGTAAGAGGGAACTATGGCTACACCTTC
CASSVVRGNYGYTF
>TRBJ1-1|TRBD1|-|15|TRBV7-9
TGTGCCAGCAGCCCATGGACAGGGCCGAACACTGAAGCTTTCTTT
CASSPWTGPNTEAFF
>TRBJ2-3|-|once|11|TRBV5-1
TGCGCCAGCACCTCAGCGGATACGCAGTATTTT
CASTSADTQYF
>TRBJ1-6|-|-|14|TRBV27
TGTGCCAGCAGTTTTGACGCGGGGAATTCACCCCTCCACTTT
CASSFDAGNSPLHF
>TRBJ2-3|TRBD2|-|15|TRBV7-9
TGTGCCAGCAGCTTAAGGGGACTAGGATCGGATACGCAGTATTTT
CASSLRGLGSDTQYF
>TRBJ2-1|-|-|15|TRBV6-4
TGTGCCAGCAGTGACTCACAGGGCGATTACAATGAGCAGTTCTTC
CASSDSQGDYNEQFF
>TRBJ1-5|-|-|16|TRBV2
TGTGCCAGCAGACCCGGAGCCCCCTGGGGCAATCAGCCCCAGCATTTT
CASRPGAPWGNQPQHF
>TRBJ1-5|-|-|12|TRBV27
TGTGCCAGCAGGGGGCCTGATCAGCCCCAGCATTTT
CASRGPDQPQHF
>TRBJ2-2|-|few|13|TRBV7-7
TGTGCCAGCAGCCAAGGGGACTCCGGGGAGCTGTTTTTT
CASSQGDSGELFF
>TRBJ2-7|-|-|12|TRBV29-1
TGCAGCGTTGAGGTAGGGGGGGACGAGCAGTACTTC
CSVEVGGDEQYF
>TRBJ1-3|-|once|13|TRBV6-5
TGTGCCAGCAGCACCGATCGGGGAAACACCATATATTTT
CASSTDRGNTIYF
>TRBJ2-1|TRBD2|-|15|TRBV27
TGTGCCAGCAGCTCAGCGGGGGGGGTGCTGAATGAGCAGTTCTTC
CASSSAGGVLNEQFF
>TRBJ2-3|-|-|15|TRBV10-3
TGTGCCATCAGTGAGTCGATCGGGGGCACAGATACGCAGTATTTT
CAISESIGGTDTQYF
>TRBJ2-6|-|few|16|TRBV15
TGTGCCACCAGCCTTGGGGGAGGCTCTGGGGCCAACGTCCTGACTTTC
CATSLGGGSGANVLTF
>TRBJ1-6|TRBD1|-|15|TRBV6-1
TGTGCCAGCAGTGTGAAGGGACAGGGTAACTCACCCCTCCACTTT
CASSVKGQGNSPLHF
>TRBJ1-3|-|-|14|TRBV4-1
TGCGCCAGCAGCCCCAAAGGGAGCAGAAACACCATATATTTT
CASSPKGSRNTIYF